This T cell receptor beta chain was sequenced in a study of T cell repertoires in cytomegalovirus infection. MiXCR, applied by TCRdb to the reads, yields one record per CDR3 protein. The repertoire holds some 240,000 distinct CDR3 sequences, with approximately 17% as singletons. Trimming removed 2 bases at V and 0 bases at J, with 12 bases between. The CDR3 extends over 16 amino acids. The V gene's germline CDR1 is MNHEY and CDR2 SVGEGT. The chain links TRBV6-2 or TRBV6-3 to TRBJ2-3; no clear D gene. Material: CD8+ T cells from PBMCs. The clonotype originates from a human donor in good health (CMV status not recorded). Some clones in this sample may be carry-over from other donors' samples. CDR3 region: CASSYGFNSSTDTQYF. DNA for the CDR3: TGTGCCAGCAGTTACGGGTTTAACAGTAGCACAGATACGCAGTATTTT.